The clone carrying this T cell receptor (beta chain) was observed a handful of times. Its specificity is not known. Sequenced by immunoSEQ multiplex PCR; TCRdb stores in-frame clones only, minus some. The sample yields 850,000 to 1,200,000 clones, approximately 76% seen once. Into CD45RA+ naive and CD45RA-negative memory subsets, the CD4+ cells were split. These data belong to a study of shared clonotypes between healthy human individuals. Turning to the study itself: Ranging from 18 to 49 in age, donors were two women and a few men.

General study findings and limits: Generation probabilities were higher for clonotypes shared across all four sorted-subset donors than for unshared ones.

CDR3 length: 13 amino acids. Germline-derived CDR1 and CDR2 are SGHNT and YYREEE (reference sequence). The V end lost 3 bases, the J end lost 9 bases, and 15 bases lay between the germline ends. This receptor was obtained from a man aged 18 to 29 in good health. The sequencing input was memory CD4+ T cells sorted from blood. As for subset: CD45RA-negative fraction. The rearrangement links TRBV5-4 to TRBJ1-1; D is possibly TRBD1 (6 bases). CDR3 sequence (DNA): TGTGCCAGCAGCTCTACAGGGTTAACTCAAGCTTTCTTT. Amino acid sequence: CASSSTGLTQAFF.